One and the same sample provided the 19 T cell receptor beta chains below, sequenced in a study of shared clonotypes between healthy human individuals. Here immunoSEQ multiplex PCR was the method, and the copy in TCRdb shows in-frame clones only, minus some. In the table there are fewer than 100,000 clones, roughly 69% of which are singletons. The sample was memory CD8+ T cells sorted from blood. Subset reported: CD45RO+ cells pooled with CCR7-negative TemRA cells. The receptor set was obtained from a young man in good health.

On this clone itself: A junction boundary mismatches the germline segment, possibly from a read error. The chain has TRBV5-4 and TRBJ2-7; 7 bases line up with TRBD1. The CDR3 contains 15 residues. Germline CDR1 and CDR2: SGHNT and YYREEE (reference sequence). This chain's CDR3 is CASSQDRTGAYEQYF. As DNA, the CDR3 is TGCGCCAGCAGCCAAGATAGGACAGGAGCCTACGAGCAGTACTTC.

The chain links TRBV7-9 to TRBJ1-1; TRBD1 matches at 9 bases. V gave up 0 bases and J gave up 1 base; unmatched junction bases: 6. Germline CDR1 is SEHNR and CDR2 is FQNEAQ (reference sequence). CDR3 size: 17 residues. The CDR3 region has the DNA TGTGCCAGCAGCTTAGCCGCCGGGACAGGGAAGAACACTGAAGCTTTCTTT. Its translation is CASSLAAGTGKNTEAFF.

The chain carries TRBV7-8 and TRBJ1-2, with TRBD1 identical over 8 bases. CDR1 and CDR2 from the germline V gene are SGHVS and FQNEAQ. V shed 0 bases, J shed 7 bases, and the junction held 10 bases outside the gene matches. The CDR3 has 16 residues. The CDR3 region is CASSLAQDRAQGGYTF. CDR3 in DNA: TGTGCCAGCAGCTTAGCCCAGGACAGGGCCCAGGGTGGCTACACCTTC. The complete variable domain, with remaining parts taken from reference TRBV7-8 and TRBJ1-2, reads GAGVSQSPRYKVAKRGQDVALRCDPISGHVSLFWYQQALGQGPEFLTYFQNEAQLDKSGLPSDRFFAERPEGSVSTLKIQRTQQEDSAVYLCASSLAQDRAQGGYTFGSGTRLTVV.

This clone was seen at least ten times. The chain links TRBV4-1 to TRBJ2-1; possible D gene TRBD1, 6 bases. Germline CDR1 reads MGHRA; CDR2 reads YSYEKL. Between the trimmed V and J ends, which lost 3 bases and 0 bases, there was a span of 12 bases. The CDR3 has 16 residues. CDR3 coding DNA: TGCGCCAGCAGCCACAGGGGCCAGGGCTCCTACAATGAGCAGTTCTTC. Amino acid sequence: CASSHRGQGSYNEQFF.

The V and J genes are TRBV6-1 and TRBJ1-1, with unresolved D. The CDR3 has 15 amino acids. Looked up from germline, CDR1 is MNHNS and CDR2 is SASEGT. V was cut by 3 bases and J by 0 bases, with 11 bases left in between. The CDR3 bases are TGTGCCAGCAGTGAGGGCCATTTCCTGAACACTGAAGCTTTCTTT. Protein product: CASSEGHFLNTEAFF.

V gene TRBV9 combines with J gene TRBJ2-1; D is possibly TRBD1 (5 bases). Trimming took 4 bases from V and 5 from J, leaving 10 bases between them. Germline lookup yields CDR1 SGDLS and CDR2 YYNGEE. CDR3 length equals 13 residues. The CDR3 region has the DNA TGTGCCAGCAGCCCATGGGGCGACAATGAGCAGTTCTTC. It translates to CASSPWGDNEQFF.

This chain connects TRBV7-6 to TRBJ2-2; 10 bases are shared with TRBD2. Germline trimming cut 5 bases from V and 1 base from J; bases unmatched to any gene: 4. The V gene's germline CDR1 is SGHVS and CDR2 FNYEAQ. CDR3 length: 16 residues. The CDR3 DNA reads as TGTGCCAGCAGCCCCGGACTAGCGGTGAACACCGGGGAGCTGTTTTTT. Protein sequence: CASSPGLAVNTGELFF.

This clone was found a few times. The chain carries TRBV6-6 and TRBJ2-1, with 7 bases matching TRBD2. The trim removed 7 bases at V and 9 bases at J, leaving 9 bases unmatched. This CDR3 contains 13 residues. Germline CDR1 and CDR2: MNHNY and SVGAGI (reference sequence). The DNA for the CDR3 is TGTGCCAGCAACCCTAGGGAGGGACCTGAGCAGTTCTTC. The encoded protein is CASNPREGPEQFF.

The chain couples TRBV28 to TRBJ2-7, with 8 bases aligning to TRBD2. Germline-derived CDR1 and CDR2 are MDHEN and SYDVKM. This CDR3 is built from 15 residues. The trim removed 5 bases at V and 2 bases at J, leaving 8 bases unmatched. The CDR3 reads CASSIRAGATYEQYF. Here the CDR3 DNA reads TGTGCCAGCAGTATAAGAGCGGGAGCCACCTACGAGCAGTACTTC.

The gene calls are TRBV7-9 and TRBJ2-1; 12 nucleotides match TRBD2. The germline gives CDR1 SEHNR, CDR2 FQNEAQ (reference sequence). V shed 1 base and J 4 bases; nucleotides not matched to a gene: 8. This CDR3 region has 18 residues. The CDR3 reads CASSLDSSGRAYYNEQFF. DNA of the CDR3: TGTGCCAGCAGCTTAGATTCTAGCGGGAGGGCCTATTACAATGAGCAGTTCTTC. Drawing the rest from reference TRBV7-9 and TRBJ2-1, the complete variable domain is DTGVSQNPRHKITKRGQNVTFRCDPISEHNRLYWYRQTLGQGPEFLTYFQNEAQLEKSRLLSDRFSAERPKGSFSTLEIQRTEQGDSAMYLCASSLDSSGRAYYNEQFFGPGTRLTVL.

The chain employs TRBV28 and TRBJ1-5; D is ambiguous. The CDR3 has 13 residues. Germline CDR1 MDHEN, CDR2 SYDVKM. V was trimmed by 2 bases and J by 6 bases, leaving 8 bases between them. CDR3 sequence reads: CASSLEGSQPQHF. The DNA for the CDR3 is TGTGCCAGCAGTTTAGAAGGGAGTCAGCCCCAGCATTTT.

This clone was recorded at least ten times. The chain recombines TRBV6-5 with TRBJ2-2; D might be TRBD2 (5 bases). The CDR3 extends over 14 amino acids. V was pared by 6 bases and J by 6 bases, with 14 bases between. Germline-derived CDR1 and CDR2 are MNHEY and SVGAGI. CDR3 residues: CASRKGLASGELFF. For the CDR3, the DNA is TGTGCCAGCAGGAAAGGGCTAGCCTCCGGGGAGCTGTTTTTT.

V gene TRBV2 combines with J gene TRBJ2-7; maybe TRBD1 (6 bases). The V gene lost 5 bases and the J gene lost 0 bases, with 8 bases spanning the gap. The germline CDR1 and CDR2 sequences are SNHLY and FYNNEI. This CDR3 is 13 amino acids long. CDR3 nucleotide sequence: TGTGCCAGCAGTTTGACAGGCTCCTACGAGCAGTACTTC. Translation gives CASSLTGSYEQYF.

The chain is built from TRBV7-3 and TRBJ2-6; a weak D match, TRBD2 (6 bases). CDR1 and CDR2 from the germline V gene are SGHTA and FQGTGA. This CDR3 spans 16 amino acids. Trimming stripped 2 bases from V and 2 bases from J, with 10 bases between. The CDR3 here is CASSLYPGAGANVLTF. CDR3 nucleotides: TGTGCCAGCAGCTTATATCCGGGGGCTGGGGCCAACGTCCTGACTTTC.

This rearrangement joins TRBV20-1 to TRBJ2-4; no clear D gene. Germline-derived CDR1 and CDR2 are DFQATT and SNEGSKA (reference sequence). V lost 0 bases to trimming and J lost 10 bases, with 7 bases between them. CDR3 length: 11 amino acids. The CDR3 here is CSARDLGIQYF. The CDR3 nucleotides are TGCAGTGCTAGAGATCTCGGTATTCAGTACTTC.

V usage is TRBV7-2 and J usage is TRBJ1-1; D is unclear. Germline V lookup: CDR1 SGHTA, CDR2 FQGNSA. This CDR3 is built from 15 residues. V was cut by 5 bases and J by 3 bases, with 16 bases left in between. CDR3 sequence: CASSPAGRRYTEAFF. CDR3 nucleotide sequence: TGTGCCAGCAGCCCCGCCGGACGGAGGTACACTGAAGCTTTCTTT.

The rearrangement links TRBV7-9 to TRBJ2-5; a weak D match, TRBD1 (6 bases). Trimming removed 0 bases from V and 1 base from J, with 6 bases in between. CDR3 length: 14 amino acids. The germline V gene has CDR1 SEHNR and CDR2 FQNEAQ (reference sequence). CDR3 region: CASSLARGQETQYF. In DNA form, the CDR3 reads TGTGCCAGCAGCTTAGCCAGGGGCCAAGAGACCCAGTACTTC.

This rearrangement joins TRBV5-1 to TRBJ2-5, with TRBD2 matching over 15 bases. The CDR3 contains 19 residues. Trimming at V came to 0 bases and at J to 4 bases, leaving 10 bases not matched to a gene. CDR1 SGHRS and CDR2 YFSETQ come from the germline V gene. In DNA form, the CDR3 reads TGCGCCAGCAGCTTGGAGCGGACTAGCGGGAGGGCCTATCGAGAGACCCAGTACTTC. Its translation is CASSLERTSGRAYRETQYF. The full variable domain, with the rest looked up from reference TRBV5-1 and TRBJ2-5, is KAGVTQTPRYLIKTRGQQVTLSCSPISGHRSVSWYQQTPGQGLQFLFEYFSETQRNKGNFPGRFSGRQFSNSRSEMNVSTLELGDSALYLCASSLERTSGRAYRETQYFGPGTRLLVL.

This rearrangement joins TRBV7-9 to TRBJ2-2, with TRBD2 as a possible D gene (5 bases). The CDR3 loop spans 16 amino acids. The germline V and J ends were trimmed by 2 bases and 4 bases, with 14 bases remaining between them. CDR1 is SEHNR, CDR2 FQNEAQ, per germline (reference sequence). CDR3 protein: CASSLRLAIITGELFF. The DNA for the CDR3 is TGTGCCAGCAGCTTACGCCTAGCAATTATCACCGGGGAGCTGTTTTTT.